Presented here are 5 T cell receptor beta chains from one specimen sequenced in a study of cytomegalovirus exposure and HLA in healthy donors. The PCR had 60 Vbeta and 13 Jbeta primers. The table came from immunoSEQ multiplex PCR; TCRdb's copy has only in-frame clones and leaves some out. The sample holds 140,000 or so clones, 68% seen once. The sequenced material came from PBMCs. The origin of the receptors is a man in his fifties or sixties in good health and CMV-seronegative.

This chain joins TRBV30 and TRBJ2-5; 7 bases are a match to TRBD2. The J call may be wrong; the DNA end is better matched by TRBJ2-7. CDR3 length equals 15 residues. In germline, CDR1 is GTSNPN, CDR2 SVGIG (reference sequence). The CDR3 DNA follows: TGTGCCTGGAGTGTAGATGAGGCGGGAGAGTACGAGCAGTACTTC. Translating gives CAWSVDEAGEYEQYF.

This sequence joins TRBV27 and TRBJ1-5, with D perhaps TRBD1 (5 bases). This CDR3 has 14 residues. Trimming removed 2 bases from V and 7 bases from J, with 12 bases in between. Germline loops: CDR1 MNHEY, CDR2 SMNVEV (reference sequence). DNA of the CDR3: TGTGCCAGCAGTTTAGGGGGGACGGGGCAGCCCCAGCATTTT. Its translation is CASSLGGTGQPQHF.

This rearrangement joins TRBV28 to TRBJ2-4, with a tentative D call TRBD2 (6 bases). V was pared by 5 bases and J by 0 bases, with 11 bases between. Germline values: CDR1 MDHEN, CDR2 SYDVKM. The CDR3 is 15 amino acids. The CDR3 bases are TGTGCCAGCAGTGTCACGGGGGTAGCCAAAAACATTCAGTACTTC. As protein: CASSVTGVAKNIQYF.

Only a few counts were recorded for this clone. The V and J genes are TRBV10-1 and TRBJ1-4; D is possibly TRBD1 (5 bases). Germline V gene data show CDR1 as WNHNN and CDR2 as SYGVQD (reference sequence). This CDR3 spans 15 amino acids. Deletions cut 3 bases from V and 4 bases from J, with 12 bases between. The CDR3 reads CASSDLQDYNEKLFF. The CDR3, as DNA: TGCGCCAGCAGTGATTTACAGGACTATAATGAAAAACTGTTTTTT.

This chain links TRBV27 with TRBJ2-5; possible D gene TRBD1, 6 bases. The CDR3 is made up of 14 amino acids. Germline values: CDR1 MNHEY, CDR2 SMNVEV (reference sequence). The V gene lost 2 bases and the J gene lost 5 bases, with 12 bases spanning the gap. The CDR3 loop is CASSLLQGWETQYF. In DNA form, the CDR3 reads TGTGCCAGCAGTTTACTACAGGGTTGGGAGACCCAGTACTTC.